This T cell receptor beta chain was identified during a study of siplizumab effects on memory and regulatory T cells. Study-wide findings and caveats: With siplizumab, cumulative frequency of CD4+ memory-derived alloreactive sequences dropped significantly.

This clone was detected once. Its antigen is undetermined. V shed 3 bases and J shed 3 bases, with 8 bases lying between them. The CDR3 spans 13 residues. Germline CDR1 is SEHNR and CDR2 is FQNEAQ (reference sequence). Assayed TCR templates numbered about 10^5 for each sample. Using immunoSEQ multiplex PCR, the repertoire was profiled, and TCRdb retains in-frame clones only, with some absent. The sample carries tens of thousands of clones, approximately 95% recorded once. This clonotype originated in a human donor in good health. The chain recombines TRBV7-9 with TRBJ2-5; tentative D call: TRBD2 (5 bases). What was sequenced was non-Treg CD4+ T cells sorted from blood. The CDR3 here is CASSFISEETQYF. The CDR3 DNA reads TGTGCCAGCAGCTTTATTAGCGAAGAGACCCAGTACTTC.